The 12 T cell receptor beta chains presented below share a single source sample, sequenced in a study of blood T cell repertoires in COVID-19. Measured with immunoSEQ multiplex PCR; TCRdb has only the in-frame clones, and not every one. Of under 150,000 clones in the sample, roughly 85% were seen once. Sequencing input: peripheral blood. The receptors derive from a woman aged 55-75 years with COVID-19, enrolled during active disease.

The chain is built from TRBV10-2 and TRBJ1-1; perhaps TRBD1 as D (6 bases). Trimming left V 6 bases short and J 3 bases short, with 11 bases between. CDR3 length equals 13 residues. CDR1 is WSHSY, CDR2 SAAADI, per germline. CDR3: CASRQGRDTEAFF. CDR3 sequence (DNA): TGCGCCAGCAGACAGGGTAGGGACACTGAAGCTTTCTTT.

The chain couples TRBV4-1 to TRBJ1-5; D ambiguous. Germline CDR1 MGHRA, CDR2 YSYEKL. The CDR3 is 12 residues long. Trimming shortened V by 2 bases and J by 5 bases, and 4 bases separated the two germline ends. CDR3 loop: CASSQTDQPQHF. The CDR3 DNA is TGCGCCAGCAGCCAAACAGATCAGCCCCAGCATTTT.

CDR3 loop: CASSPKLRRDYEQYF. In DNA form, the CDR3 reads TGTGCCAGCAGCCCGAAGCTGCGCCGGGATTACGAGCAGTACTTC. The V gene is TRBV7-9, the J gene TRBJ2-7; possibly TRBD2 for D (5 bases). Per the germline V gene, CDR1 is SEHNR and CDR2 is FQNEAQ (reference sequence). Trimming left V 5 bases short and J 4 bases short, with 18 bases between. CDR3 length: 15 amino acids.

CDR3 sequence: CASSQLTNYGYTF. The CDR3 region has the DNA TGTGCCAGCAGCCAATTAACTAACTATGGCTACACCTTC. The chain is built from TRBV3-1 (or the pseudogene TRBV3-2) and TRBJ1-2, with D unclear. The length of the CDR3 is 13 residues. V was pared by 2 bases and J by 0 bases, with 4 bases between. Germline V CDR1 and CDR2: LGHDT, YNNKEL (reference sequence).

CDR3: CASSSQGHQPQHF. CDR3 coding DNA: TGTGCCAGCAGCTCGCAGGGTCATCAGCCCCAGCATTTT. V and J are TRBV13 and TRBJ1-5; possibly TRBD1 for D (5 bases). There are 13 residues in the CDR3. The ends were cut back, 4 bases at V and 5 bases at J, with 9 bases in the middle. The germline V gene has CDR1 PRHDT and CDR2 FYEKMQ (reference sequence).

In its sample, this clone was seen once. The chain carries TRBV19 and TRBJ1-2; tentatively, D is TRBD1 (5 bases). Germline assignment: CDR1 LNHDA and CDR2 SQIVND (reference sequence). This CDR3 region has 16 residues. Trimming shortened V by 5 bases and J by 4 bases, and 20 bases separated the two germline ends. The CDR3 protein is CASSHLSGGTGYGYTF. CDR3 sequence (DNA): TGTGCCAGTAGTCACCTCTCCGGGGGTACGGGCTATGGCTACACCTTC.

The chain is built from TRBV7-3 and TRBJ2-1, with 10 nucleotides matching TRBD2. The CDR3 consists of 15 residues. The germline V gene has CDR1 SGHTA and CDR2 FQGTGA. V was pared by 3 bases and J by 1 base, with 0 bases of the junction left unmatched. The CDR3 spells CASSFSGGSYNEQFF. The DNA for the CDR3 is TGTGCCAGCAGCTTTAGCGGGGGGTCCTACAATGAGCAGTTCTTC. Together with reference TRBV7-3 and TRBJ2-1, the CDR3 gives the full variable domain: GAGVSQTPSNKVTEKGKYVELRCDPISGHTALYWYRQSLGQGPEFLIYFQGTGAADDSGLPNDRFFAVRPEGSVSTLKIQRTERGDSAVYLCASSFSGGSYNEQFFGPGTRLTVL.

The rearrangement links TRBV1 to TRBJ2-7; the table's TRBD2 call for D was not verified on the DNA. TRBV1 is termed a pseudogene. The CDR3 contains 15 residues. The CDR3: CTSSLGGRGIYEQYF. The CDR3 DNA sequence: TGCACCAGCAGCCTCGGGGGGCGGGGGATTTACGAGCAGTACTTC.

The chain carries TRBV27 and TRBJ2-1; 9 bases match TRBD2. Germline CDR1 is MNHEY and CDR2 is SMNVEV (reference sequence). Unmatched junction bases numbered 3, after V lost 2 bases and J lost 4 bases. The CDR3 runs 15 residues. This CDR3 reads CASSLGSGRYNEQFF. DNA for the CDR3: TGTGCCAGCAGTTTAGGTAGCGGGAGATACAATGAGCAGTTCTTC.

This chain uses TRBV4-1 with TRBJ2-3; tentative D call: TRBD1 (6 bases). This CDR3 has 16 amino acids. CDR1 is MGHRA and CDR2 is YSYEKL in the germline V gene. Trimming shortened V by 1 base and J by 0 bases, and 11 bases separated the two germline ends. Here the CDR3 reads CASSQGYRVSTDTQYF. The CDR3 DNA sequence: TGCGCCAGCAGCCAAGGCTACAGGGTTAGCACAGATACGCAGTATTTT.

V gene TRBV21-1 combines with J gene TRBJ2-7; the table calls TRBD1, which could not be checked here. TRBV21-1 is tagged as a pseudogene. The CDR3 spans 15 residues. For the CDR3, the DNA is TGTGCCAGCAGCAAGGCCGGGACAGGGTCTTACGAGCAGTACTTC. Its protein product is CASSKAGTGSYEQYF.

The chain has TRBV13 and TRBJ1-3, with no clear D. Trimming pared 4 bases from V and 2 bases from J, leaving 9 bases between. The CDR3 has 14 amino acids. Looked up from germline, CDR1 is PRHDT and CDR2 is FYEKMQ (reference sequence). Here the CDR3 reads CASSSSFTGNTIYF. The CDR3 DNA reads TGTGCCAGCAGCTCCTCCTTTACTGGAAACACCATATATTTT.